This entry lists 26 T cell receptor beta chains sequenced from one sample in a study of identical twins. TCRdb fed the 5' RACE reads into MiXCR, producing one record per CDR3 protein. The repertoire includes hundreds of thousands of distinct CDR3 sequences, around an eighth of them detected once, and about 1.5% sits in the top ten. These data are also associated with another study on yellow fever vaccine responses in identical twins.

Sequenced input: PBMCs. The receptors come from a woman between 18 and 30 years old in good health.

This chain uses TRBV2 with TRBJ2-3; 8 nucleotides match TRBD2. CDR1 and CDR2 from the germline V gene are SNHLY and FYNNEI. V lost 2 bases to trimming and J lost 7 bases; unmatched junction nucleotides: 8. The CDR3 is 15 residues long. This chain's CDR3 is CASSESRTSSHTQYF. Written as DNA, the CDR3 is TGTGCCAGCAGTGAAAGTAGGACTAGCTCACATACGCAGTATTTT. Together with reference TRBV2 and TRBJ2-3, the CDR3 gives the full variable domain: EPEVTQTPSHQVTQMGQEVILRCVPISNHLYFYWYRQILGQKVEFLVSFYNNEISEKSEIFDDQFSVERPDGSNFTLKIRSTKLEDSAMYFCASSESRTSSHTQYFGPGTRLTVL.

The chain has TRBV28 and TRBJ1-4; unclear D gene. Germline CDR1 MDHEN, CDR2 SYDVKM. V was pared by 6 bases and J by 10 bases, with 12 bases between. The CDR3 extends over 12 amino acids. The CDR3 loop reads CASSREWGKLFF. CDR3 coding DNA: TGTGCCAGCAGCCGTGAGTGGGGAAAACTGTTTTTT.

The chain carries TRBV29-1 and TRBJ2-3, with 10 positions matching TRBD2. CDR1 is SQVTM, CDR2 ANQGSEA, per germline. The trim removed 7 bases at V and 5 bases at J, leaving 6 bases unmatched. CDR3 length equals 13 residues. CDR3 region: CSGLSGRLDTQYF. DNA of the CDR3: TGCAGCGGCCTTAGCGGGAGGTTAGATACGCAGTATTTT.

There are a few counts of this clonotype. The chain links TRBV20-1 to TRBJ2-1; TRBD2 aligns across 10 bases. V dropped 6 bases and J dropped 4; count of bases not matched to a gene: 6. Germline V CDR1 and CDR2: DFQATT, SNEGSKA (reference sequence). The CDR3 spans 14 residues. Here the CDR3 DNA reads TGCAGTGCAATAGCGGGGGGACGTTACAATGAGCAGTTCTTC. Amino acids: CSAIAGGRYNEQFF.

The chain combines TRBV29-1 with TRBJ2-3, with D perhaps TRBD1 (6 bases). CDR1 is SQVTM, CDR2 ANQGSEA, per germline. Trimming took 5 bases from V and 4 from J, leaving 10 bases between them. The length of the CDR3 is 12 residues. CDR3 DNA: TGCAGCGTTAGGACAGTGTCAGATACGCAGTATTTT. Its translation is CSVRTVSDTQYF.

The chain joins TRBV20-1 to TRBJ2-7; D call uncertain. This CDR3 is built from 15 residues. Germline assignment: CDR1 DFQATT and CDR2 SNEGSKA (reference sequence). V lost 0 bases and J lost 0, with 12 bases in between. CDR3 nucleotide sequence: TGCAGTGCTAGAGATAACGGCAGGTTCTCCTACGAGCAGTACTTC. Translated, it gives CSARDNGRFSYEQYF.

This rearrangement joins TRBV20-1 to TRBJ1-5; D unclear. V lost 0 bases, J lost 2 bases, and 8 bases lay in between. CDR1 DFQATT and CDR2 SNEGSKA come from the germline V gene (reference sequence). The CDR3 spans 14 residues. CDR3 in DNA: TGCAGTGCTAGAGACGGACGGGGCAATCAGCCCCAGCATTTT. Translating gives CSARDGRGNQPQHF.

There are a few counts of this clonotype. The CDR3 loop is CASSLEGGANTPLHF. The CDR3 nucleotides are TGCGCCAGCAGCTTGGAGGGGGGGGCGAATACACCCCTCCACTTT. The chain couples TRBV5-1 to TRBJ1-6; D may be TRBD1 (6 bases). Germline V gives CDR1 SGHRS, CDR2 YFSETQ. This CDR3 region has 15 residues. The V gene lost 0 bases and the J gene lost 11 bases, with 15 bases spanning the gap.

The gene calls are TRBV2 and TRBJ2-3, with 8 positions matching TRBD1. The ends lost 6 bases at V and 0 bases at J; junction bases unmatched: 2. Per the germline V gene, CDR1 is SNHLY and CDR2 is FYNNEI. The CDR3 runs 14 residues. The CDR3 bases are TGTGCCAGCAGGGGGGACAGGAGCACAGATACGCAGTATTTT. The encoded protein is CASRGDRSTDTQYF. Based on the CDR3 plus reference TRBV2 and TRBJ2-3, the full variable domain is EPEVTQTPSHQVTQMGQEVILRCVPISNHLYFYWYRQILGQKVEFLVSFYNNEISEKSEIFDDQFSVERPDGSNFTLKIRSTKLEDSAMYFCASRGDRSTDTQYFGPGTRLTVL.

The genes are TRBV7-9 and TRBJ2-7; weak D call: TRBD1 (6 bases). Between the trimmed V and J ends, which lost 5 bases and 6 bases, there was a span of 11 bases. Germline CDR1 SEHNR, CDR2 FQNEAQ (reference sequence). This CDR3 contains 12 residues. For the CDR3, the DNA is TGTGCCAGCAGCCAGGGGCTTAGCGAGCAGTACTTC. Its protein is CASSQGLSEQYF.

This clonotype has a count of ten or more. In DNA, the CDR3 is TGTGCCAGCAGTGAGGGCCCGAGCCCCCGCTCTGGAAACACCATATATTTT. Translated, it gives CASSEGPSPRSGNTIYF. The chain joins TRBV6-1 to TRBJ1-3, with D unresolved. The CDR3 totals 17 residues. Deletions cut 3 bases from V and 0 bases from J, with 15 bases between. Germline-derived CDR1 and CDR2 are MNHNS and SASEGT.

The chain joins TRBV29-1 to TRBJ1-2, with D perhaps TRBD1 (6 bases). V was cut by 4 bases and J by 6 bases, with 18 bases left in between. Germline values: CDR1 SQVTM, CDR2 ANQGSEA. The CDR3 spans 14 residues. Here the CDR3 reads CSVALDGGLNGYTF. DNA for the CDR3: TGCAGCGTTGCCCTTGACGGGGGGCTCAATGGCTACACCTTC.

This clonotype appeared a few times. This chain uses TRBV3-1 with TRBJ1-3; no reliable D call. Germline CDR1 and CDR2: LGHDT and YNNKEL (reference sequence). There are 14 residues in the CDR3. V was trimmed by 6 bases and J by 0 bases, leaving 9 bases between them. The CDR3 spells CASRTLSSGNTIYF. In DNA form, the CDR3 reads TGTGCCAGCAGGACATTGAGCTCTGGAAACACCATATATTTT.

This sequence joins TRBV2 and TRBJ2-1; 16 bases fit TRBD2. With 8 bases clipped from V and 1 base from J, the junction kept 5 bases outside the gene matches. The CDR3 length is 17 residues. Looked up from germline, CDR1 is SNHLY and CDR2 is FYNNEI. This CDR3 is CASGGTSGRESYNEQFF. CDR3 sequence (DNA): TGTGCCAGCGGCGGGACTAGCGGGAGGGAGTCCTACAATGAGCAGTTCTTC.

The chain uses TRBV11-2 and TRBJ2-3; TRBD1 matches 8 bases. Germline assignment: CDR1 SGHAT and CDR2 FQNNGV. CDR3 length: 17 residues. Trimming removed 0 bases from V and 0 bases from J; junction bases left unmatched: 5. CDR3 DNA sequence: TGTGCCAGCAGCTTAGATTCCCGGGACAGGAGCACAGATACGCAGTATTTT. Protein sequence: CASSLDSRDRSTDTQYF.

This clonotype was observed at least ten times. This chain uses TRBV5-1 with TRBJ1-2; 7 bases are a match to TRBD1. From germline, CDR1 is SGHRS and CDR2 YFSETQ. This CDR3 has 13 amino acids. The J segment lost 7 bases and the V segment lost 2 bases, leaving 5 bases of the junction unmatched. CDR3 sequence: CASSFEGAFGYTF. CDR3 nucleotide sequence: TGCGCCAGCAGCTTCGAGGGGGCGTTTGGCTACACCTTC. The variable domain in full, with the rest retrieved from reference TRBV5-1 and TRBJ1-2, is KAGVTQTPRYLIKTRGQQVTLSCSPISGHRSVSWYQQTPGQGLQFLFEYFSETQRNKGNFPGRFSGRQFSNSRSEMNVSTLELGDSALYLCASSFEGAFGYTFGSGTRLTVV.

This clonotype was detected a few times. V and J are TRBV29-1 and TRBJ2-7, with 12 bases that match TRBD2. V was pared by 6 bases and J by 0 bases, with 3 bases of the junction left unmatched. The CDR3 spans 14 residues. Looked up from germline, CDR1 is SQVTM and CDR2 is ANQGSEA. Written as DNA, the CDR3 is TGCAGCGTAGAGACTAGCGGGAGCTCCTACGAGCAGTACTTC. It encodes CSVETSGSSYEQYF.

This clonotype was seen more than once but under ten times. This sequence joins TRBV6-1 and TRBJ2-2; 8 nucleotides align to TRBD1. V shed 6 bases, J shed 5 bases, and the junction held 8 bases outside the gene matches. CDR3 length: 15 amino acids. Germline CDR1 and CDR2: MNHNS and SASEGT. The CDR3: CASRRSGQGTGELFF. The CDR3 bases are TGTGCCAGCAGAAGAAGCGGACAGGGAACCGGGGAGCTGTTTTTT.

The chain uses TRBV27 and TRBJ2-1; the D gene is possibly TRBD2 (7 bases). Between the trimmed V and J ends, which lost 9 bases and 6 bases, there was a span of 18 bases. The CDR3 consists of 14 residues. Per the germline V gene, CDR1 is MNHEY and CDR2 is SMNVEV (reference sequence). The CDR3 DNA sequence: TGTGCCAGTTGCCGGGGGGCTGGAGTCAATGAGCAGTTCTTC. It is translated as CASCRGAGVNEQFF.

This clonotype was detected only a few times. V usage is TRBV5-1 and J usage is TRBJ1-1, with 7 bases identical to TRBD1. This CDR3 comprises 15 residues. Germline lookup yields CDR1 SGHRS and CDR2 YFSETQ. With 0 bases clipped from V and 2 bases from J, the junction kept 4 bases outside the gene matches. CDR3 sequence: CASSLEQGYNTEAFF. The CDR3 DNA follows: TGCGCCAGCAGCTTGGAACAGGGGTACAACACTGAAGCTTTCTTT.

This clonotype was counted a few times. The chain links TRBV20-1 to TRBJ2-6; D uncertain. V lost 3 bases and J 3 bases, leaving 9 bases between the germline ends. The CDR3 is 14 residues long. Germline assignment: CDR1 DFQATT and CDR2 SNEGSKA (reference sequence). The DNA of the CDR3 is TGCAGTGCTAGTTCGGGCTATGGGGCCAACGTCCTGACTTTC. Its translation is CSASSGYGANVLTF.

This clonotype was picked up a small number of times. The chain combines TRBV4-1 with TRBJ2-1; D assignment may be TRBD1 or TRBD2 (5 bases each). The germline gives CDR1 MGHRA, CDR2 YSYEKL. V dropped 3 bases and J dropped 3 bases, with 15 bases sitting between them. CDR3 length equals 16 residues. CDR3 sequence reads: CASSHPLGTDYNEQFF. CDR3 nucleotides: TGCGCCAGCAGCCACCCCCTCGGGACGGACTACAATGAGCAGTTCTTC.

This clonotype has a handful of counts. This sequence joins TRBV12-5 and TRBJ2-7; D call uncertain. V was clipped by 6 bases and J by 4 bases, with 16 bases between them. The CDR3 covers 14 residues. Germline values: CDR1 LGHNT, CDR2 FRNRAP. DNA for the CDR3: TGTGCTAGTGGGCCCGAGATAGGGCGGTACGAGCAGTACTTC. This codes for CASGPEIGRYEQYF.

The chain is built from TRBV4-1 and TRBJ1-6; 9 bases are a match to TRBD1. The trim removed 3 bases at V and 10 bases at J, leaving 7 bases unmatched. The CDR3 consists of 15 residues. Germline CDR1 MGHRA, CDR2 YSYEKL. CDR3 DNA: TGCGCCAGCAGCCACACGGACAGGGGAGACTCACCCCTCCACTTT. It translates to CASSHTDRGDSPLHF.

The chain employs TRBV28 and TRBJ1-2; the match to TRBD1 covers 8 bases. J lost 6 bases, V lost 11 bases, and 11 bases had no gene match. Germline CDR1 and CDR2: MDHEN and SYDVKM. This CDR3 contains 13 residues. The chain's CDR3 is CAAKQGEENGYTF. In DNA form, the CDR3 reads TGTGCCGCTAAACAGGGGGAAGAGAATGGCTACACCTTC.

V usage is TRBV20-1 and J usage is TRBJ2-7; perhaps TRBD2 as D (6 bases). V lost 0 bases and J lost 1, with 19 bases in between. The CDR3 is made up of 17 amino acids. The germline V gene encodes CDR1 DFQATT and CDR2 SNEGSKA (reference sequence). The DNA for the CDR3 is TGCAGTGCTAGAGATCTCGGTGGTGATAGCGGATCCTACGAGCAGTACTTC. Its translation: CSARDLGGDSGSYEQYF.